This TCR beta chain stems from a study of cytomegalovirus exposure and HLA in healthy donors. Turning to the study itself: Previous work identified around 120 million unique TCR beta sequences from 200 million or so T cells. Regarding the study as a whole: For most subjects, TCR beta sequences were reported to predict HLA-A and HLA-B alleles with accuracy.

Both 60 Vbeta primers and 13 Jbeta primers went into the PCR. Assay: immunoSEQ multiplex PCR; the TCRdb copy retains only in-frame clones and omits some. The sample includes 150,000 to 200,000 clones, about 82% of them seen just once. The donors (healthy individuals) were bone marrow donors. The V gene's germline CDR1 is SGHDT and CDR2 YYEEEE. V lost 2 bases and J lost 5; bases outside the gene matches: 12. The CDR3 has 17 amino acids. A note on this clone: Its antigen remains unidentified.

Sequenced: PBMCs. The sequence derives from a woman under 40 in good health and CMV-seronegative. The chain links TRBV5-6 to TRBJ1-5; 8 positions match TRBD1. The CDR3 spells CASSFAGGSHWDQPQHF. The CDR3 region has the DNA TGTGCCAGCAGCTTCGCAGGGGGCAGCCACTGGGATCAGCCCCAGCATTTT. Complete variable domain (other parts from reference TRBV5-6 and TRBJ1-5): DAGVTQSPTHLIKTRGQQVTLRCSPKSGHDTVSWYQQALGQGPQFIFQYYEEEERQRGNFPDRFSGHQFPNYSSELNVNALLLGDSALYLCASSFAGGSHWDQPQHFGDGTRLSIL.